Following are 24 T cell receptor beta chains from one sample sequenced in a study of T cells in localized non-small cell lung cancer (TCRdb year 2020). Library prep was done by the immunoSEQ multiplex PCR assay. TCRdb re-hosts the immuneACCESS table, in-frame sequences only. Its copies lack some clones; in the studies checked, an unresolved V gene accounts for under half of them, and the cause for the rest is not known. The sample table records about 60,000 clones; roughly nine tenths of these occur just once. The top ten constitute roughly 2% of the sample. The material was peripheral blood, obtained before any cancer treatment. These receptors came from a woman between 40 and 69 years old with stage I lung adenocarcinoma.

The chain is built from TRBV21-1 and TRBJ1-6; the DNA was not used to check the table's D call, TRBD1. TRBV21-1 has pseudogene status. This CDR3 comprises 17 residues. CDR3 region: CASSKGVGTGYNSPLHF. In DNA, the CDR3 is TGTGCCAGCAGCAAAGGAGTGGGGACAGGGTATAATTCACCCCTCCACTTT.

The chain employs TRBV18 and TRBJ2-2; 9 nucleotides align to TRBD2. V was pared by 2 bases and J by 0 bases, with 7 bases of the junction left unmatched. Germline CDR1 KGHSH, CDR2 LQKENI. The CDR3 is made up of 18 amino acids. The CDR3 region has the DNA TGTGCCAGCTCACCAATTCCTAGCGGGAAAGCGAACACCGGGGAGCTGTTTTTT. Protein sequence: CASSPIPSGKANTGELFF.

A few counts support this clone. This chain uses TRBV30 with TRBJ2-5; the D call may be TRBD1 or TRBD2 (6 bases each). V lost 3 bases and J lost 4, with 15 bases in between. The length of the CDR3 is 14 residues. The V gene's germline CDR1 is GTSNPN and CDR2 SVGIG (reference sequence). The CDR3 loop reads CAWSPEGGRETQYF. CDR3 in DNA: TGTGCCTGGAGCCCTGAGGGGGGCCGAGAGACCCAGTACTTC.

V usage is TRBV10-3 and J usage is TRBJ2-2; 8 positions match TRBD2. There are 19 residues in the CDR3. The germline V gene encodes CDR1 ENHRY and CDR2 SYGVKD. The ends lost 5 bases at V and 1 base at J; junction bases unmatched: 15. This chain's CDR3 is CAISPQGSGTLKNTGELFF. CDR3 sequence (DNA): TGTGCCATCAGTCCCCAGGGTAGCGGGACTTTAAAGAACACCGGGGAGCTGTTTTTT.

The DNA of the CDR3 is TGTGCCAGCAGCGGAGACGGGGGTCCTGGGGCCAACGTCCTGACTTTC. It specifies CASSGDGGPGANVLTF. V is TRBV9 and J is TRBJ2-6, with TRBD2 as a possible D gene (6 bases). V was clipped by 3 bases and J by 2 bases, with 12 bases between them. This CDR3 contains 16 residues. Germline V CDR1 and CDR2: SGDLS, YYNGEE.

This chain connects TRBV11-3 to TRBJ2-5; D may be TRBD1 (6 bases). The V and J ends lost 5 bases and 4 bases respectively, with 11 bases between them. Germline V gene lookup returns CDR1 SGHNT and CDR2 YENEEA. This CDR3 spans 13 amino acids. CDR3 nucleotide sequence: TGTGCCAGCAGCGAAGACAGGAGAGAGACCCAGTACTTC. It translates to CASSEDRRETQYF. The whole variable domain, remainder taken from reference TRBV11-3 and TRBJ2-5, is EAGVVQSPRYKIIEKKQPVAFWCNPISGHNTLYWYLQNLGQGPELLIRYENEEAVDDSQLPKDRFSAERLKGVDSTLKIQPAELGDSAVYLCASSEDRRETQYFGPGTRLLVL.

The genes are TRBV7-9 and TRBJ1-2; TRBD1 matches at 12 bases. The CDR3 contains 14 residues. V dropped 5 bases and J dropped 6; count of bases not matched to a gene: 4. Germline V gene data show CDR1 as SEHNR and CDR2 as FQNEAQ (reference sequence). CDR3 sequence (DNA): TGTGCCAGCAGCCGGGGACAGGGGGCTCATGGCTACACCTTC. Its protein is CASSRGQGAHGYTF.

This rearrangement joins TRBV2 to TRBJ1-4, with TRBD1 as a possible D gene (5 bases). Trimming took 0 bases from V and 12 from J, leaving 11 bases between them. There are 13 residues in the CDR3. Germline V CDR1 and CDR2: SNHLY, FYNNEI. The CDR3 DNA reads as TGTGCCAGCAGTGAAGCGGGACGCATCCAACTGTTTTTT. This translates into CASSEAGRIQLFF.

This chain uses TRBV6-5 with TRBJ2-7; 10 positions match TRBD1. Germline CDR1 reads MNHEY; CDR2 reads SVGAGI. This CDR3 is built from 15 residues. The V segment lost 2 bases and the J segment 1 base; nucleotides outside the gene matches: 2. The CDR3 nucleotides are TGTGCCAGCAGTTACCGGGACAGGGGTTCCTACGAGCAGTACTTC. This translates into CASSYRDRGSYEQYF.

This clone occurred once. V and J are TRBV5-5 and TRBJ2-5; TRBD1 matches at 7 bases. Germline CDR1 SGHKS, CDR2 YYEKEE (reference sequence). The V and J ends lost 4 bases and 5 bases, in that order; junction bases with no gene match: 17. The CDR3 is made up of 17 amino acids. CDR3 coding DNA: TGTGCCAGCAGCACCCCCACGCCGGCACAGGGGAAGGAGACCCAGTACTTC. Translated: CASSTPTPAQGKETQYF.

The chain employs TRBV10-3 and TRBJ2-5; 12 positions agree with TRBD1. Trimming at V came to 4 bases and at J to 5 bases, leaving 5 bases not matched to a gene. Germline V gene data show CDR1 as ENHRY and CDR2 as SYGVKD. The length of the CDR3 is 15 residues. CDR3 in DNA: TGTGCCATCAGTGTCGGGACAGGGGGCGCGGAGACCCAGTACTTC. It codes for CAISVGTGGAETQYF.

V and J are TRBV4-1 and TRBJ1-2; D remains ambiguous. V lost 0 bases and J lost 7, with 15 bases in between. The CDR3 extends over 15 amino acids. Germline assignment: CDR1 MGHRA and CDR2 YSYEKL. CDR3 nucleotides: TGCGCCAGCAGCCAAGATGAGGGATCGCCCCTTGGCTACACCTTC. Its translation: CASSQDEGSPLGYTF.

The rearrangement joins TRBV18 to TRBJ1-4; D perhaps matches TRBD1 (6 bases). Germline CDR1 and CDR2: KGHSH and LQKENI. This CDR3 is 15 amino acids long. V shed 4 bases and J shed 0 bases, with 9 bases lying between them. The CDR3 loop reads CASSLGQSTNEKLFF. The DNA for the CDR3 is TGTGCCAGCTCACTAGGACAGTCAACTAATGAAAAACTGTTTTTT.

The chain carries TRBV7-2 and TRBJ2-7; D remains ambiguous. The length of the CDR3 is 13 residues. Germline V gene data show CDR1 as SGHTA and CDR2 as FQGNSA. The V and J ends lost 5 bases and 6 bases respectively, with 14 bases between them. DNA of the CDR3: TGTGCCAGCAGCACCCAGAGAGACACCGAGCAGTACTTC. Protein product: CASSTQRDTEQYF.

The chain couples TRBV19 to TRBJ2-5; the D is unclear. Trimming left V 4 bases short and J 1 base short, with 7 bases between. Germline values: CDR1 LNHDA, CDR2 SQIVND (reference sequence). The length of the CDR3 is 13 residues. Written as DNA, the CDR3 is TGTGCCAGTAGTAGTGGCAGCCAAGAGACCCAGTACTTC. Translated, it gives CASSSGSQETQYF.

This clone was found once. V is TRBV19 and J is TRBJ2-2; 10 bases fit TRBD2. Germline-derived CDR1 and CDR2 are LNHDA and SQIVND (reference sequence). The CDR3 totals 15 residues. V shed 4 bases, J shed 5 bases, and the junction held 4 bases outside the gene matches. CDR3 sequence: CASSSTSGVTGELFF. The CDR3, as DNA: TGTGCCAGTAGTAGTACTAGCGGGGTTACCGGGGAGCTGTTTTTT.

The chain couples TRBV30 to TRBJ1-2, with 7 nucleotides matching TRBD1. Per the germline V gene, CDR1 is GTSNPN and CDR2 is SVGIG (reference sequence). There are 11 residues in the CDR3. Losses at the gene ends were 3 bases for V and 5 bases for J; bases not matched to a gene: 0. The CDR3 loop reads CAWRTGYGYTF. The CDR3 DNA is TGTGCCTGGAGGACAGGGTATGGCTACACCTTC.

The chain employs TRBV19 and TRBJ2-3; the D is unclear. The CDR3 has 14 residues. Trimming pared 5 bases from V and 0 bases from J, leaving 9 bases between. CDR1 is LNHDA and CDR2 is SQIVND in the germline V gene (reference sequence). CDR3 DNA: TGTGCCAGTAGTCCCCGGACGAGCACAGATACGCAGTATTTT. It translates to CASSPRTSTDTQYF. The full variable domain, its missing parts supplied by reference TRBV19 and TRBJ2-3, is DGGITQSPKYLFRKEGQNVTLSCEQNLNHDAMYWYRQDPGQGLRLIYYSQIVNDFQKGDIAEGYSVSREKKESFPLTVTSAQKNPTAFYLCASSPRTSTDTQYFGPGTRLTVL.

The rearrangement joins TRBV27 to TRBJ2-7; D is unclear. The V and J ends lost 8 bases and 5 bases respectively, with 25 bases between them. CDR1 is MNHEY and CDR2 is SMNVEV in the germline V gene (reference sequence). This CDR3 region has 16 residues. The CDR3 loop reads CASRQSHRADRNEQYF. As DNA, the CDR3 is TGTGCCAGCCGACAATCCCACAGAGCCGATCGGAACGAGCAGTACTTC.

This chain connects TRBV7-2 to TRBJ2-1, with D possibly being TRBD1 (5 bases). This CDR3 region has 16 residues. Germline V gene sequence: CDR1 SGHTA, CDR2 FQGNSA. Between the trimmed V and J ends, which lost 1 base and 1 base, there was a span of 11 bases. CDR3 coding DNA: TGTGCCAGCAGCTTAGAAGGGGCCCTGTCCTACAATGAGCAGTTCTTC. Its translation: CASSLEGALSYNEQFF.

The genes are TRBV30 and TRBJ2-1; D is unclear. Germline CDR1 and CDR2: GTSNPN and SVGIG (reference sequence). There are 10 residues in the CDR3. V lost 6 bases, J lost 8 bases, and 8 bases lay in between. The CDR3 loop reads CACRVDEQFF. CDR3 sequence (DNA): TGTGCCTGCCGGGTGGATGAGCAGTTCTTC.

The V call is TRBV27, the J call TRBJ1-1; D might be TRBD1 (5 bases). The germline V gene encodes CDR1 MNHEY and CDR2 SMNVEV (reference sequence). V lost 2 bases to trimming and J lost 11 bases, with 21 bases between them. The CDR3 covers 15 residues. CDR3 residues: CASSLIGSRDGGAFF. In nucleotides, the CDR3 is TGTGCCAGCAGTTTAATAGGGTCTCGGGACGGAGGCGCTTTCTTT.

V and J are TRBV18 and TRBJ1-6; D is ambiguous. V was pared by 2 bases and J by 9 bases, with 11 bases between. This CDR3 region has 14 residues. Germline V gene lookup returns CDR1 KGHSH and CDR2 LQKENI. The CDR3 nucleotides are TGTGCCAGCTCACCAGGCCAGGAGGGTTCACCCCTCCACTTT. Translating it yields CASSPGQEGSPLHF.

The rearrangement uses TRBV7-3 and TRBJ1-2; no reliable D call. CDR1 is SGHTA, CDR2 FQGTGA, per germline. The CDR3 spans 13 residues. Deletions cut 5 bases from V and 4 bases from J, with 11 bases between. The CDR3 sequence: CASSPPPSYGYTF. CDR3 DNA sequence: TGTGCCAGCAGCCCCCCCCCGAGCTATGGCTACACCTTC. Full variable domain (missing parts from reference TRBV7-3 and TRBJ1-2): GAGVSQTPSNKVTEKGKYVELRCDPISGHTALYWYRQSLGQGPEFLIYFQGTGAADDSGLPNDRFFAVRPEGSVSTLKIQRTERGDSAVYLCASSPPPSYGYTFGSGTRLTVV.